What follows are 15 T cell receptor beta chains derived from one specimen sequenced in a study of cytomegalovirus exposure and HLA in healthy donors. It was with 60 Vbeta and 13 Jbeta primers that the PCR ran. The protocol was immunoSEQ multiplex PCR, while the TCRdb copy is restricted to in-frame clones and leaves out a portion. The sample consists of 55,000 to 70,000 clones, approximately 75% of them appearing once. The specimen sequenced was PBMCs. The source of these receptors is a woman aged 25 to 45 in good health and CMV-seronegative.

This clone has just a few counts. The V gene is TRBV21-1, the J gene TRBJ2-7; the table gives TRBD1 as D, unverified against the DNA. TRBV21-1 is a pseudogene locus. This CDR3 spans 17 amino acids. Written as DNA, the CDR3 is TGTGCCAGCAGCAAAGCGCTGAGGGGGCGGATCGCCTACGAGCAGTACGTC. Protein product: CASSKALRGRIAYEQYV.

The chain joins TRBV7-2 to TRBJ1-4; TRBD1 agrees at 8 bases. With 7 bases clipped from V and 8 bases from J, the junction kept 6 bases outside the gene matches. The germline V gene encodes CDR1 SGHTA and CDR2 FQGNSA. CDR3 length: 13 residues. The CDR3 bases are TGTGCCAGCACCGGAGACAGGGGAGAAAAACTGTTTTTT. It translates to CASTGDRGEKLFF.

This clone was picked up one time. The rearrangement uses TRBV6-5 and TRBJ2-5; D ambiguous. Trimming stripped 5 bases from V and 4 bases from J, with 11 bases between. Germline values: CDR1 MNHEY, CDR2 SVGAGI. The CDR3 is 13 residues long. CDR3 DNA sequence: TGTGCCAGCAGTGACCGGGTTGGAGAGACCCAGTACTTC. Residues: CASSDRVGETQYF.

This clone occurred once. This chain joins TRBV19 and TRBJ2-5; a weak D match, TRBD1 (6 bases). Germline lookup yields CDR1 LNHDA and CDR2 SQIVND (reference sequence). The CDR3 covers 16 residues. V lost 5 bases, J lost 5 bases, and 21 bases lay in between. The CDR3 DNA reads TGTGCCAGTAGTCCACCTAGTTATGGGGGCGGGGAGACCCAGTACTTC. Its translation: CASSPPSYGGGETQYF.

The chain links TRBV5-1 to TRBJ2-3; 7 nucleotides align to TRBD1. There are 17 residues in the CDR3. The junction had 15 bases not matched to a gene; V was cut back by 3 bases and J by 5 bases. CDR1 and CDR2 from the germline V gene are SGHRS and YFSETQ. This CDR3 is CASSSGQTGLLVDTQYF. Here the CDR3 DNA reads TGCGCCAGCAGCTCCGGACAGACAGGGCTTTTGGTAGATACGCAGTATTTT.

The rearrangement uses TRBV27 and TRBJ2-1; 7 bases map to TRBD2. The CDR3 spans 14 residues. Germline V lookup: CDR1 MNHEY, CDR2 SMNVEV (reference sequence). The trim removed 4 bases at V and 6 bases at J, leaving 6 bases unmatched. In nucleotides, the CDR3 is TGTGCCAGCAGTTCGCTAAGCGGGATCAATGAGCAGTTCTTC. Amino acids: CASSSLSGINEQFF.

The CDR3, as DNA: TGTGCCAGCTCTGGGACTAGCGGCTACAATGAGCAGTTCTTC. Its translation: CASSGTSGYNEQFF. This rearrangement joins TRBV18 to TRBJ2-1; TRBD2 matches 11 bases. This CDR3 is built from 14 residues. Trimming took 6 bases from V and 3 from J; bases not matched to a gene: 1. Germline CDR1 reads KGHSH; CDR2 reads LQKENI.

The chain couples TRBV5-1 to TRBJ1-4, with TRBD1 as a possible D gene (5 bases). This CDR3 contains 16 residues. Germline V gene data show CDR1 as SGHRS and CDR2 as YFSETQ. The V and J ends lost 0 bases and 7 bases respectively, with 16 bases between them. CDR3 in amino acids: CASSLGGGRDLEKLFF. The CDR3 DNA follows: TGCGCCAGCAGCTTGGGGGGCGGTCGAGATCTTGAAAAACTGTTTTTT. Variable domain in full (rest from reference TRBV5-1 and TRBJ1-4): KAGVTQTPRYLIKTRGQQVTLSCSPISGHRSVSWYQQTPGQGLQFLFEYFSETQRNKGNFPGRFSGRQFSNSRSEMNVSTLELGDSALYLCASSLGGGRDLEKLFFGSGTQLSVL.

The chain recombines TRBV7-2 with TRBJ2-3; D might be TRBD1 (6 bases). CDR3 length: 15 amino acids. Germline V CDR1 and CDR2: SGHTA, FQGNSA. V lost 5 bases and J lost 2, with 14 bases in between. The CDR3: CASSRDRSLTDTQYF. The CDR3 region has the DNA TGTGCCAGCAGCCGCGACAGGTCCCTCACAGATACGCAGTATTTT.

The chain combines TRBV29-1 with TRBJ2-3; TRBD1 aligns across 7 bases. J was trimmed by 2 bases and V by 2 bases; bases with no gene match: 7. Germline CDR1 SQVTM, CDR2 ANQGSEA. The CDR3 covers 15 residues. The CDR3, as DNA: TGCAGCGTTGAACCCTGGGACAGCCACACAGATACGCAGTATTTT. This translates into CSVEPWDSHTDTQYF.

The rearrangement links TRBV6-1 to TRBJ1-2; 7 positions agree with TRBD1. V lost 3 bases, J lost 6 bases, and 4 bases stayed unmatched. Germline values: CDR1 MNHNS, CDR2 SASEGT. The CDR3 is made up of 13 amino acids. The CDR3 spells CASSETGFDGYTF. The CDR3 region has the DNA TGTGCCAGCAGTGAGACAGGGTTTGATGGCTACACCTTC.

This sequence joins TRBV5-1 and TRBJ1-5; TRBD1 agrees at 9 bases. The CDR3 covers 15 residues. Trimming cost V 0 bases and J 4 bases; bases outside gene matches: 2. Germline CDR1 SGHRS, CDR2 YFSETQ. CDR3 coding DNA: TGCGCCAGCAGCTTGGGGGACAGGGCTAATCAGCCCCAGCATTTT. Protein product: CASSLGDRANQPQHF.

The chain recombines TRBV30 with TRBJ2-3; 8 nucleotides agree with TRBD2. Germline trimming cut 0 bases from V and 7 bases from J; bases unmatched to any gene: 6. Germline assignment: CDR1 GTSNPN and CDR2 SVGIG (reference sequence). The CDR3 consists of 14 residues. The CDR3 here is CAWSVSGGPNTQYF. Written as DNA, the CDR3 is TGTGCCTGGAGTGTCTCGGGAGGGCCGAATACGCAGTATTTT.

The genes are TRBV21-1 and TRBJ2-7; the table names TRBD2, a call not compared with the DNA. TRBV21-1 is classified as a pseudogene. The CDR3 covers 12 residues. The CDR3 here is CASSKLTAGGCV. In DNA form, the CDR3 reads TGTGCCAGCAGCAAATTGACAGCGGGAGGGTGCGTC.

The rearrangement links TRBV6-5 to TRBJ1-1; no reliable D call. The CDR3 length is 13 residues. Trimming stripped 7 bases from V and 2 bases from J, with 11 bases between. Germline CDR1 and CDR2: MNHEY and SVGAGI. CDR3 coding DNA: TGTGCCAGCAAAGAGACAAGTAACACTGAAGCTTTCTTT. Encoded protein: CASKETSNTEAFF.